This T cell receptor (beta chain) appears in the sequencing data of a study of CD8+ T cells in alopecia areata. Overall study results and limits: It was lesional scalp, especially alopecia totalis/universalis, that showed higher clonality than normal scalp. Tofacitinib did not eliminate many expanded lesional clones from scalp or blood.

Sequencing relied on a cDNA template that was reverse transcribed from extracted RNA. The table came from immunoSEQ multiplex PCR; TCRdb's copy has only in-frame clones and leaves some out. This table holds some 170,000 clones, 50% to 75% found once. V was pared by 2 bases and J by 4 bases, with 8 bases between. Germline lookup yields CDR1 SGHRS and CDR2 YFSETQ. The CDR3 covers 13 residues. Treatment specified: oral pan-JAK inhibitor, 5-10 mg twice daily. Alopecia areata patients gave lesional scalp punch biopsies and peripheral blood samples. Sorted out of PBMCs were CD4+ T cells and CD8+ T cells. Only one count was recorded for this clone. Its target is unknown.

This TCR derives from a human donor with alopecia areata. This sequence joins TRBV5-1 and TRBJ2-3, with D possibly being TRBD2 (5 bases). The sample in question was CD4+ T cells sorted from blood, obtained between weeks 55 and 65, from a patient treated with tofacitinib. The CDR3 sequence: CASSFRGSDTQYF. CDR3 nucleotides: TGCGCCAGCAGCTTCCGAGGGTCAGATACGCAGTATTTT.